Following are 14 T cell receptor beta chains from one sample sequenced in a study of control samples from healthy donors and cancer patients. Using immunoSEQ multiplex PCR, the repertoire was profiled, and TCRdb retains in-frame clones only, with some absent. The sample includes 40,000 to 50,000 clones, about 95% of them seen just once. Sequenced input: blood. The receptors were gathered from a man between 60 and 75 years old in good health.

The chain has TRBV6-2 or TRBV6-3 and TRBJ2-7, with 15 nucleotides matching TRBD2. CDR3 length: 19 amino acids. Trimming took 5 bases from V and 4 from J; bases not matched to a gene: 15. CDR1 is MNHEY, CDR2 SVGEGT, per germline. As DNA, the CDR3 is TGTGCCAGCAGTCACGGACTAGCGGGAGGGCCTTTGGGGGGTTACGAGCAGTACTTC. This codes for CASSHGLAGGPLGGYEQYF.

The V and J genes are TRBV7-8 and TRBJ2-3, with TRBD2 identical over 16 bases. Unmatched junction bases numbered 3, after V lost 2 bases and J lost 4 bases. Germline-derived CDR1 and CDR2 are SGHVS and FQNEAQ. The CDR3 is 17 residues long. Here the CDR3 reads CASSLYGTSGRADTQYF. As DNA, the CDR3 is TGTGCCAGCAGCTTATATGGGACTAGCGGGAGGGCAGATACGCAGTATTTT.

This clone was picked up one time. V is TRBV29-1 and J is TRBJ2-7, with D tentatively TRBD1 (5 bases). The CDR3 has 13 residues. V lost 4 bases to trimming and J lost 4 bases, with 14 bases between them. Germline V gene data show CDR1 as SQVTM and CDR2 as ANQGSEA. The CDR3, as DNA: TGCAGCGTTGTAAGGGGTCTAGAATACGAGCAGTACTTC. Translation gives CSVVRGLEYEQYF.

This chain links TRBV11-3 with TRBJ1-4; D gene unclear. The CDR3 sequence is 13 residues long. The V gene's germline CDR1 is SGHNT and CDR2 YENEEA. Trimming took off 5 bases at V and 8 bases at J, with 12 bases between the two ends. The CDR3 coding sequence is TGTGCCAGCAGCCAGAACCCGGAAGAAAAACTGTTTTTT. Its protein product is CASSQNPEEKLFF.

The chain joins TRBV2 to TRBJ2-5; D is unresolved. This CDR3 contains 12 residues. Germline V lookup: CDR1 SNHLY, CDR2 FYNNEI. Deletions cut 6 bases from V and 5 bases from J, with 10 bases between. In DNA, the CDR3 is TGTGCCAGCAGGCAGGACGGGGAGACCCAGTACTTC. This gives the protein CASRQDGETQYF.

The chain carries TRBV7-9 and TRBJ2-2; 10 bases are a match to TRBD2. The CDR3 is 17 residues long. V lost 5 bases to trimming and J lost 1 base; unmatched junction nucleotides: 7. Germline-derived CDR1 and CDR2 are SEHNR and FQNEAQ (reference sequence). CDR3 protein: CASSIASGSGNTGELFF. CDR3 DNA sequence: TGTGCCAGCAGCATCGCTAGCGGGAGTGGGAACACCGGGGAGCTGTTTTTT.

As DNA, the CDR3 is TGTGCCAGCAGACCTAGCGGGAGGGCAAATGAGCAGTTCTTC. Residues: CASRPSGRANEQFF. This chain uses TRBV3-1 (or the pseudogene TRBV3-2) with TRBJ2-1; TRBD2 agrees at 12 bases. CDR3 length: 14 residues. V lost 6 bases to trimming and J lost 7 bases; unmatched junction nucleotides: 4. Germline V lookup: CDR1 LGHDT, CDR2 YNNKEL (reference sequence).

V gene TRBV2 combines with J gene TRBJ2-7; 8 bases are a match to TRBD2. J gave up 3 bases and V 7 bases, and 5 bases lay outside the gene matches. CDR1 is SNHLY and CDR2 is FYNNEI in the germline V gene. The CDR3 contains 13 residues. The CDR3 DNA follows: TGTGCCAGCACCCGGGGACTAGGCTACGAGCAGTACTTC. Translated: CASTRGLGYEQYF.

J is TRBJ2-1 and V is TRBV27; weak D call: TRBD2 (5 bases). Germline values: CDR1 MNHEY, CDR2 SMNVEV (reference sequence). The ends were cut back, 5 bases at V and 5 bases at J, with 22 bases in the middle. The CDR3 covers 17 residues. The CDR3 loop is CASSRQLLTGSHNEQFF. The CDR3 DNA is TGTGCCAGCAGTCGCCAACTATTAACGGGGAGTCACAATGAGCAGTTCTTC.

The CDR3 DNA reads TGCGCCAGCAGCCCAAACGTGAGACAGGGGATTAATGAGCAGTTCTTC. This codes for CASSPNVRQGINEQFF. The chain combines TRBV4-1 with TRBJ2-1; 8 positions match TRBD1. CDR1 and CDR2 from the germline V gene are MGHRA and YSYEKL. This CDR3 is 16 amino acids long. The trim removed 4 bases at V and 7 bases at J, leaving 12 bases unmatched.

The rearrangement links TRBV9 to TRBJ1-4, with D possibly matching TRBD1 (6 bases). The CDR3 length is 17 residues. Trimming removed 0 bases at V and 7 bases at J, with 19 bases between. Germline CDR1 reads SGDLS; CDR2 reads YYNGEE. In DNA, the CDR3 is TGTGCCAGCAGCGTAGGTCAGGGGATCAACCCTAGTGAAAAACTGTTTTTT. The encoded protein is CASSVGQGINPSEKLFF. Full variable domain (remainder filled in from reference TRBV9 and TRBJ1-4): DSGVTQTPKHLITATGQRVTLRCSPRSGDLSVYWYQQSLDQGLQFLIQYYNGEERAKGNILERFSAQQFPDLHSELNLSSLELGDSALYFCASSVGQGINPSEKLFFGSGTQLSVL.

V usage is TRBV27 and J usage is TRBJ2-1; TRBD1 agrees at 9 bases. Trimming took 6 bases from V and 7 from J; bases not matched to a gene: 10. Germline V gene sequence: CDR1 MNHEY, CDR2 SMNVEV (reference sequence). This CDR3 region has 15 residues. The CDR3 sequence: CASRLQGAARNEQFF. The CDR3 DNA sequence: TGTGCCAGCAGACTACAGGGGGCAGCAAGAAATGAGCAGTTCTTC.

This chain joins TRBV12-5 and TRBJ2-1; no reliable D call. CDR3 length: 12 amino acids. Trimming took 3 bases from V and 10 from J, leaving 10 bases between them. Germline loops: CDR1 LGHNT, CDR2 FRNRAP. DNA of the CDR3: TGTGCTAGTGGTTTATCGGCCGGGGAGCAGTTCTTC. Translation: CASGLSAGEQFF.

CDR3 residues: CAISEGDTPRHGYTF. CDR3 nucleotides: TGTGCCATCAGTGAGGGGGACACTCCACGGCACGGCTACACCTTC. The V and J genes are TRBV10-3 and TRBJ1-2; D perhaps matches TRBD1 (6 bases). V was cut by 2 bases and J by 8 bases, with 18 bases left in between. The CDR3 sequence is 15 residues long. The germline gives CDR1 ENHRY, CDR2 SYGVKD.